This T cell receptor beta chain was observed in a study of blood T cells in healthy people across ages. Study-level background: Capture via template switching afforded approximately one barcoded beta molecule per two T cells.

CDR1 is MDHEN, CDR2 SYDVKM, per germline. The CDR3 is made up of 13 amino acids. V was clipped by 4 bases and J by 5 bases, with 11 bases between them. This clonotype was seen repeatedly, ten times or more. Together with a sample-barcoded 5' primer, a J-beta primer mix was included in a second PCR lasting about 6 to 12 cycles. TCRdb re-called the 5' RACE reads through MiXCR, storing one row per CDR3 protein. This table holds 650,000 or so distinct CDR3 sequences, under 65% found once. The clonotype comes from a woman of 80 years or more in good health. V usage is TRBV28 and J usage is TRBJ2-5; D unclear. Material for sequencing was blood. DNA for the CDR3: TGTGCCAGCAGTTCCTCCGGGCGGGAGACCCAGTACTTC. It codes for CASSSSGRETQYF.